What follows are 23 T cell receptor beta chains derived from one specimen sequenced in a study of T-cell reconstitution after alpha-beta-depleted transplantation in children. This sample's TCRbeta library carried unique molecular identifier barcodes. Each CDR3 protein is one row after TCRdb ran MiXCR on the PCR reads. The data show 700,000 or so distinct CDR3 sequences, roughly 14% seen once. The material was PBMCs, obtained before TCRalphabeta/CD19-depleted stem cell transplant. The receptors were sampled from a girl aged 2-15 years with congenital amegakaryocytic thrombocytopenia, due to receive a stem cell transplant.

Comments on this clonotype: Relative to the germline gene, one junction end is altered; a read error may explain this. The chain employs TRBV19 and TRBJ2-2; tentatively, D is TRBD1 (6 bases). This CDR3 is 14 amino acids long. Germline CDR1 is LNHDA and CDR2 is SQIVND (reference sequence). CDR3 in DNA: TGTGCCAGCAAACAGGGCCCGAACACCGGGGAGCTGTCTTTT. Amino acids: CASKQGPNTGELSF.

Points on this clonotype: A much larger clone differs from this one at a single base, so this may be a read error. The chain joins TRBV5-4 to TRBJ1-5; D might be TRBD1 (5 bases). This CDR3 spans 15 amino acids. Trimming removed 0 bases at V and 2 bases at J, with 9 bases between. CDR1 and CDR2 from the germline V gene are SGHNT and YYREEE (reference sequence). CDR3: CASSLGGPCNQPQHF. The CDR3 DNA follows: TGTGCCAGCAGCTTGGGGGGCCCCTGCAATCAGCCCCAGCATTTT. The entire variable domain, with the rest obtained from reference TRBV5-4 and TRBJ1-5, is as follows: ETGVTQSPTHLIKTRGQQVTLRCSSQSGHNTVSWYQQALGQGPQFIFQYYREEENGRGNFPPRFSGLQFPNYSSELNVNALELDDSALYLCASSLGGPCNQPQHFGDGTRLSIL.

This clonotype came up a few times. The CDR3 sequence: CSVEFASGNGEQFF. CDR3 coding DNA: TGCAGCGTTGAATTCGCTAGCGGGAACGGTGAGCAGTTCTTC. The chain joins TRBV29-1 to TRBJ2-1; 9 nucleotides agree with TRBD2. J was trimmed by 9 bases and V by 2 bases; bases with no gene match: 8. CDR3 length: 14 residues. Germline CDR1 SQVTM, CDR2 ANQGSEA.

At least ten counts were recorded for this clonotype. This chain uses TRBV5-1 with TRBJ2-7; maybe TRBD2 (6 bases). Germline-derived CDR1 and CDR2 are SGHRS and YFSETQ. This CDR3 region has 14 residues. The V end lost 1 base, the J end lost 6 bases, and 14 bases lay between the germline ends. The CDR3 is CASSLRLEVPEQYF. The CDR3 bases are TGCGCCAGCAGCTTGAGACTAGAGGTCCCCGAGCAGTACTTC.

This clonotype was seen at least ten times. The rearrangement uses TRBV20-1 and TRBJ1-3; D not certain. The V and J ends lost 1 base and 0 bases respectively, with 16 bases between them. Germline-derived CDR1 and CDR2 are DFQATT and SNEGSKA (reference sequence). The CDR3 runs 17 residues. CDR3 residues: CSARGADLRSSGNTIYF. Written as DNA, the CDR3 is TGCAGTGCTAGAGGCGCGGATTTAAGGAGCTCTGGAAACACCATATATTTT.

The genes are TRBV5-1 and TRBJ2-3; TRBD2 matches 8 bases. The CDR3 totals 14 residues. The ends lost 6 bases at V and 6 bases at J; junction bases unmatched: 9. Germline CDR1 and CDR2: SGHRS and YFSETQ. This chain's CDR3 is CASTRGGGSDTQYF. The CDR3 DNA follows: TGCGCCAGCACTCGGGGGGGAGGGTCGGATACGCAGTATTTT.

In this sample, this clonotype turned up many times. The V call is TRBV20-1, the J call TRBJ2-7; no clear D. The CDR3 runs to 16 residues. Trimming took off 3 bases at V and 3 bases at J, with 21 bases between the two ends. Germline V gives CDR1 DFQATT, CDR2 SNEGSKA (reference sequence). The CDR3: CSASPEVGWNRYEQYF. DNA of the CDR3: TGCAGTGCTAGTCCTGAGGTTGGGTGGAACCGCTACGAGCAGTACTTC.

This clonotype was detected many times. J is TRBJ2-2 and V is TRBV15, with a weak D call TRBD2 (6 bases). Deletions cut 0 bases from V and 0 bases from J, with 11 bases between. The CDR3 runs 17 residues. Germline V gives CDR1 LNHNV, CDR2 YYDKDF (reference sequence). CDR3 in amino acids: CATSRDYSGANTGELFF. CDR3 in DNA: TGTGCCACCAGCAGAGATTATAGCGGAGCGAACACCGGGGAGCTGTTTTTT.

This clonotype has more than one count but fewer than ten. The chain uses TRBV6-1 and TRBJ1-4, with D unresolved. Trimming pared 2 bases from V and 12 bases from J, leaving 7 bases between. The CDR3 loop spans 11 amino acids. Germline V gives CDR1 MNHNS, CDR2 SASEGT. CDR3 region: CASSEWQELFF. CDR3 DNA sequence: TGTGCCAGCAGTGAATGGCAGGAACTGTTTTTT.

The chain employs TRBV20-1 and TRBJ2-7, with 7 bases aligning to TRBD2. The length of the CDR3 is 12 residues. The V gene end was trimmed by 0 bases and the J gene end by 6 bases; junction bases not matched to a gene: 2. Germline assignment: CDR1 DFQATT and CDR2 SNEGSKA (reference sequence). The CDR3 loop reads CSAREGGSEQYF. CDR3 DNA sequence: TGCAGTGCTAGAGAGGGCGGGAGCGAGCAGTACTTC.

This clonotype showed up many times. This chain links TRBV6-1 with TRBJ1-4; D may be TRBD1 (5 bases). Trimming took off 10 bases at V and 4 bases at J, with 16 bases between the two ends. Germline V lookup: CDR1 MNHNS, CDR2 SASEGT. The CDR3 consists of 14 residues. Here the CDR3 DNA reads TGTGCCACCGAAGTGTGGGGGAGTAATGAAAAACTGTTTTTT. Its translation is CATEVWGSNEKLFF.

This clonotype was counted between two and nine times. In DNA, the CDR3 is TGTGCCACCAGCACTCCGCAGCACAATCAGCCCCAGCATTTT. Translating gives CATSTPQHNQPQHF. The V gene is TRBV15, the J gene TRBJ1-5; no reliable D call. V dropped 4 bases and J dropped 3 bases, with 10 bases sitting between them. This CDR3 is 14 amino acids long. Germline CDR1 LNHNV, CDR2 YYDKDF (reference sequence).

The CDR3 DNA reads as TGCAGTGTCCTTCTCACCGGTCTCACAGATACGCAGTATTTT. It codes for CSVLLTGLTDTQYF. The chain uses TRBV20-1 and TRBJ2-3; no reliable D call. The CDR3 length is 14 residues. Germline V gene sequence: CDR1 DFQATT, CDR2 SNEGSKA (reference sequence). The V gene lost 7 bases and the J gene lost 2 bases, with 16 bases spanning the gap.

This clonotype was seen many times. This chain connects TRBV7-2 to TRBJ2-2; D may be TRBD1 (6 bases). Trimming shortened V by 0 bases and J by 3 bases, and 8 bases separated the two germline ends. The CDR3 covers 15 residues. Germline CDR1 and CDR2: SGHTA and FQGNSA. The CDR3 here is CASSLAYRDTGELFF. In nucleotides, the CDR3 is TGTGCCAGCAGCTTAGCCTACAGGGACACCGGGGAGCTGTTTTTT.

This clonotype has a count of ten or more. The rearrangement links TRBV7-2 to TRBJ1-5; possibly TRBD1 for D (5 bases). V was shortened by 5 bases and J by 7 bases, with 18 bases between the two germline ends. The CDR3 runs to 15 residues. Germline loops: CDR1 SGHTA, CDR2 FQGNSA. The CDR3 loop is CASSNAFGGLQPQHF. The CDR3 coding sequence is TGTGCCAGCAGCAACGCGTTCGGGGGATTGCAGCCCCAGCATTTT.

This clonotype was seen more than once but under ten times. This sequence joins TRBV20-1 and TRBJ2-1; either TRBD1 or TRBD2 may fit D (5 bases each). Trimming removed 6 bases from V and 10 bases from J, with 16 bases in between. From germline, CDR1 is DFQATT and CDR2 SNEGSKA (reference sequence). The CDR3 extends over 12 amino acids. CDR3 nucleotide sequence: TGCAGTGCCCCCCGGGGCGCGAAGGAGCAGTTCTTC. Protein sequence: CSAPRGAKEQFF.

The chain carries TRBV4-1 and TRBJ2-2, with 12 bases identical to TRBD2. CDR1 and CDR2 from the germline V gene are MGHRA and YSYEKL. The ends lost 4 bases at V and 2 bases at J; junction bases unmatched: 5. The CDR3 spans 17 residues. This CDR3 is CASSPLAGGLNTGELFF. The CDR3 DNA reads TGCGCCAGCAGCCCGCTAGCGGGAGGGCTAAACACCGGGGAGCTGTTTTTT.

This clonotype came up a few times. The V call is TRBV2, the J call TRBJ2-3; TRBD2 is a possible D gene (5 bases). The V end lost 7 bases, the J end lost 4 bases, and 18 bases lay between the germline ends. CDR1 and CDR2 from the germline V gene are SNHLY and FYNNEI. The CDR3 has 15 amino acids. The CDR3 loop reads CASKLLGIRADTQYF. CDR3 in DNA: TGTGCCAGCAAACTACTCGGGATCCGAGCAGATACGCAGTATTTT.

This clonotype was recorded many times. This sequence joins TRBV20-1 and TRBJ2-1; TRBD2 matches 12 bases. The CDR3 contains 19 residues. Germline V gene data show CDR1 as DFQATT and CDR2 as SNEGSKA (reference sequence). With V trimmed by 5 bases and J by 1 base, 15 bases remained unmatched. The CDR3: CSAFRLAGVPGASYNEQFF. As DNA, the CDR3 is TGCAGTGCTTTCCGACTAGCGGGAGTCCCAGGAGCGTCCTACAATGAGCAGTTCTTC.

The genes are TRBV4-1 and TRBJ2-5, with a possible D match to TRBD2 (6 bases). The V and J ends lost 1 base and 7 bases respectively, with 10 bases between them. The CDR3 covers 13 residues. The germline gives CDR1 MGHRA, CDR2 YSYEKL. This chain's CDR3 is CASSQVRGMTQYF. The CDR3, as DNA: TGCGCCAGCAGCCAAGTCCGGGGGATGACCCAGTACTTC.

CDR3 loop: CASSYARGPLAVNVLDTQYF. The CDR3 DNA reads TGTGCCAGCAGTTACGCCCGGGGCCCCCTAGCCGTGAACGTACTAGATACGCAGTATTTT. This chain uses TRBV6-2 or TRBV6-3 with TRBJ2-3; perhaps D is TRBD1 or TRBD2 (5 bases each). CDR3 length equals 20 residues. The germline CDR1 and CDR2 sequences are MNHEY and SVGEGT. V was pared by 2 bases and J by 5 bases, with 29 bases between.

This clonotype showed up many times. The chain combines TRBV29-1 with TRBJ1-1; TRBD1 agrees at 10 bases. The V gene end was trimmed by 4 bases and the J gene end by 4 bases; junction bases not matched to a gene: 3. The germline V gene encodes CDR1 SQVTM and CDR2 ANQGSEA. CDR3 length: 13 residues. Here the CDR3 DNA reads TGCAGCGTTGTTAGGACAGGGGGCACTGAAGCTTTCTTT. Translation gives CSVVRTGGTEAFF.

This clonotype was seen only a few times. This chain links TRBV7-7 with TRBJ2-1; D not certain. V lost 2 bases to trimming and J lost 9 bases, with 11 bases between them. Germline V gene lookup returns CDR1 SSHAT and CDR2 FNYEAQ (reference sequence). The CDR3 contains 13 residues. DNA for the CDR3: TGTGCCAGCAGCTTACAAGAAGATTCTGAGCAGTTCTTC. Translated: CASSLQEDSEQFF.